The 13 T cell receptor beta chains below all came from one sample that was sequenced in a study of prognosis after radiotherapy for stage I lung cancer. Multiplex PCR in two rounds served to amplify TCR beta CDR3 from genomic DNA. First-round PCR amplification was performed with primers specific to each TRBV and TRBJ gene. TCRdb passed the multiplex PCR reads through MiXCR, listing each CDR3 protein once. This sample has some 56,000 distinct CDR3 sequences; less than 30% occur once, and the top ten carry less than 8%. Sequencing was performed on PBMCs, taken before or after stereotactic body radiation therapy (not recorded which). These receptors were collected from a donor of 50 years or more with non-small cell lung cancer.

This clonotype came up many times. The chain employs TRBV6-1 and TRBJ2-6; no reliable D call. In germline, CDR1 is MNHNS, CDR2 SASEGT. Trimming pared 5 bases from V and 2 bases from J, leaving 13 bases between. The CDR3 spans 16 residues. CDR3 sequence reads: CASSPDRGAGANVLTF. DNA for the CDR3: TGTGCCAGCAGTCCCGACCGAGGCGCTGGGGCCAACGTCCTGACTTTC.

This clonotype was counted many times. The chain is built from TRBV7-6 and TRBJ2-3; 12 bases map to TRBD2. CDR1 and CDR2 (germline): SGHVS, FNYEAQ. There are 16 residues in the CDR3. Trimming at V came to 1 base and at J to 5 bases, leaving 4 bases not matched to a gene. The CDR3 nucleotides are TGTGCCAGCAGCTTAGGACTAGCGGGGGACCAAGATACGCAGTATTTT. Translating gives CASSLGLAGDQDTQYF.

The chain is built from TRBV12-3 or TRBV12-4 and TRBJ1-2; D may be TRBD1 (5 bases). CDR3 length: 13 residues. DNA for the CDR3: TGTGGCAGTAGTTACGACCTAGGGGACGGCTACACCTTC. Its translation is CGSSYDLGDGYTF.

This clonotype has a handful of counts. A read error may be the cause here, since a much bigger clone is one base away. The chain joins TRBV9 to TRBJ2-5; 10 bases line up with TRBD2. Germline CDR1 reads SGDLS; CDR2 reads YYNGEE. The CDR3 spans 15 residues. Unmatched junction bases numbered 13, after V lost 8 bases and J lost 6 bases. For the CDR3, the DNA is TGTGCCAGAAGCTACCAAGCGGGGGGGCCGAAGACCCAGTACTTC. Its protein product is CARSYQAGGPKTQYF.

This clonotype was recorded many times. This chain uses TRBV20-1 with TRBJ2-5; either TRBD1 or TRBD2 may fit D (5 bases each). The CDR3 covers 15 residues. Trimming stripped 1 base from V and 4 bases from J, with 16 bases between. Looked up from germline, CDR1 is DFQATT and CDR2 is SNEGSKA (reference sequence). The chain's CDR3 is CSARVQKGSGETQYF. For the CDR3, the DNA is TGCAGTGCTAGAGTCCAAAAGGGGAGCGGAGAGACCCAGTACTTC.

The sample holds many counts of this clonotype. The chain joins TRBV9 to TRBJ1-6, with D tentatively TRBD1 (5 bases). Deletions cut 4 bases from V and 8 bases from J, with 16 bases between. Germline CDR1 is SGDLS and CDR2 is YYNGEE. The CDR3 spans 15 residues. The CDR3 nucleotides are TGTGCCAGCAGCTATTCCGGGGCCTCCTATTCACCCCTCCACTTT. Protein product: CASSYSGASYSPLHF.

This clonotype was seen ten or more times. V gene TRBV6-1 combines with J gene TRBJ1-5; the D is unclear. This CDR3 is 10 amino acids long. V was trimmed by 3 bases and J by 9 bases, leaving 3 bases between them. CDR1 MNHNS and CDR2 SASEGT come from the germline V gene. CDR3 coding DNA: TGTGCCAGCAGTGAGTGGCCCCAGCATTTT. This sequence encodes CASSEWPQHF.

A word on this clonotype: One base away lies a much larger clone, so this may be a sequencing read error. The rearrangement links TRBV2 to TRBJ2-5; unclear D gene. The CDR3 covers 11 residues. Germline lookup yields CDR1 SNHLY and CDR2 FYNNEI. CDR3 loop: CAGSVVETQYF. The CDR3 nucleotides are TGTGCCGGCAGTGTGGTGGAGACCCAGTACTTC.

As concerns this clonotype: A far larger clone is a single base away, which makes a read error likely. This chain joins TRBV5-1 and TRBJ2-5; D may be TRBD1 (5 bases). The J call may be faulty, since TRBJ2-1 better matches the DNA end. CDR1 and CDR2 from the germline V gene are SGHRS and YFSETQ. The CDR3 sequence is 14 residues long. The CDR3 nucleotides read TGCGCCAGCAGCTTGGTGTCCCCCACAGGTGAGCAGTTCTTC. Protein sequence: CASSLVSPTGEQFF.

This clonotype was counted many times. The V call is TRBV9, the J call TRBJ2-7, with D possibly TRBD1 on 5 matching bases. CDR1 and CDR2 from the germline V gene are SGDLS and YYNGEE. V was shortened by 2 bases and J by 5 bases, with 17 bases between the two germline ends. This CDR3 contains 15 residues. CDR3 sequence reads: CASSVDIGPADEQYF. For the CDR3, the DNA is TGTGCCAGCAGCGTGGACATCGGGCCGGCGGACGAGCAGTACTTC.

The rearrangement links TRBV6-2 or TRBV6-3 to TRBJ2-7; TRBD2 is a possible D gene (7 bases). The germline V gene has CDR1 MNHEY and CDR2 SVGEGT. V was trimmed by 7 bases and J by 1 base, leaving 20 bases between them. The CDR3 has 16 residues. As DNA, the CDR3 is TGTGCCAGCAATGAAAGAGGGGGGGGAGTTTCCTACGAGCAGTACTTC. Encoded protein: CASNERGGGVSYEQYF.

This clonotype was observed many times. The chain couples TRBV6-5 to TRBJ1-5; D is ambiguous. Trimming shortened V by 2 bases and J by 6 bases, and 8 bases separated the two germline ends. Germline CDR1 reads MNHEY; CDR2 reads SVGAGI. CDR3 length: 13 residues. The CDR3 bases are TGTGCCAGCAGTTACACAGACACTCAGCCCCAGCATTTT. Its protein is CASSYTDTQPQHF.

This clonotype appeared many times. In DNA form, the CDR3 reads TGTGCCAGCAGTTTAGCAGGGTTGGATTCACCCCTCCACTTT. It codes for CASSLAGLDSPLHF. The genes are TRBV12-3 or TRBV12-4 and TRBJ1-6; D unclear. This CDR3 is built from 14 residues. V was cut by 0 bases and J by 8 bases, with 8 bases left in between.